A selection of T cell receptor beta chains follows, all from one sample in a study of shared clonotypes between healthy human individuals. TCRdb keeps only in-frame clones here, not all; method: immunoSEQ multiplex PCR. The table includes around 1.6 million clones, around 98% detected once. The sample taken for sequencing was naive CD4+ T cells sorted from blood. Receptors were obtained from a man younger than 45 in good health. CDR3s include the opening cysteine and the closing phenylalanine or tryptophan. The order of the fields is J gene, clone size, V gene, D gene, CDR3 DNA, CDR3 protein. A D gene is named only where the DNA matches it firmly. Not every row has a clone size; where given, it reads once, few, many or a size class.

J gene: TRBJ2-7; clone size: once; V gene: TRBV25-1; D gene: TRBD2; CDR3 DNA: TGTGCCAGCAGTAGAGCGGGGGCAACCTACGAGCAGTACTTC; CDR3 protein: CASSRAGATYEQYF
J gene: TRBJ2-7; clone size: .; V gene: TRBV29-1; D gene: .; CDR3 DNA: TGCAGCGTTCGGGGCCCTTACGAGCAGTACTTC; CDR3 protein: CSVRGPYEQYF
J gene: TRBJ2-1; clone size: .; V gene: TRBV10-3; D gene: TRBD2; CDR3 DNA: TGTGCCATCAGTGAGTCGGGGACTAGCGGGAGGGCTGGTGAGCAGTTCTTC; CDR3 protein: CAISESGTSGRAGEQFF
J gene: TRBJ2-4; clone size: .; V gene: TRBV9; D gene: .; CDR3 DNA: TGTGCCAGCAGCGTCGACAGCCCCTTAGCCAAAAACATTCAGTACTTC; CDR3 protein: CASSVDSPLAKNIQYF
J gene: TRBJ2-1; clone size: .; V gene: TRBV11-3; D gene: .; CDR3 DNA: TGTGCCAGCAGCCGTGTCTCCGAGTCCAATGAGCAGTTCTTC; CDR3 protein: CASSRVSESNEQFF
J gene: TRBJ2-5; clone size: .; V gene: TRBV11-2; D gene: TRBD1; CDR3 DNA: TGTGCCAGCAGCTCAACGACAGGGAACGGGGAGACCCAGTACTTC; CDR3 protein: CASSSTTGNGETQYF
J gene: TRBJ2-5; clone size: .; V gene: TRBV5-1; D gene: TRBD2; CDR3 DNA: TGCGCCAGCAGCCCGACTAGCGGGAGTGAGACCCAGTACTTC; CDR3 protein: CASSPTSGSETQYF
J gene: TRBJ1-2; clone size: few; V gene: TRBV9; D gene: TRBD1; CDR3 DNA: TGTGCCAGCAGCTTACATACAGGGGGCGGCGGCTACACCTTC; CDR3 protein: CASSLHTGGGGYTF
J gene: TRBJ1-2; clone size: .; V gene: TRBV19; D gene: TRBD1; CDR3 DNA: TGTGCCAGTAGTACCTCCGGGACAGGGAGTGAGAGCTACACCTTC; CDR3 protein: CASSTSGTGSESYTF
J gene: TRBJ1-3; clone size: .; V gene: TRBV4-3; D gene: .; CDR3 DNA: TGCGCCAGCAGCCAAGATTCGGCAGCCTCTGGAAACACCATATATTTT; CDR3 protein: CASSQDSAASGNTIYF
J gene: TRBJ1-4; clone size: .; V gene: TRBV7-9; D gene: .; CDR3 DNA: TGTGCCAGCAGCTTAGTGAGGGGGAGTTCAACTAATGAAAAACTGTTTTTT; CDR3 protein: CASSLVRGSSTNEKLFF
J gene: TRBJ2-2; clone size: once; V gene: TRBV9; D gene: TRBD2; CDR3 DNA: TGTGCCAGCAGCGTAGCTGGAGGGAGGGCAACCGGGGAGCTGTTTTTT; CDR3 protein: CASSVAGGRATGELFF
J gene: TRBJ2-7; clone size: once; V gene: TRBV5-1; D gene: .; CDR3 DNA: TGCGCCAGCACCATAGGACTCCATGACTACGAGCAGTACTTC; CDR3 protein: CASTIGLHDYEQYF
J gene: TRBJ2-7; clone size: .; V gene: TRBV6-5; D gene: .; CDR3 DNA: TGTGCCAGCAGACTCCGGGACCCACAGACGAGCGAGCAGTACTTC; CDR3 protein: CASRLRDPQTSEQYF
J gene: TRBJ2-7; clone size: .; V gene: TRBV6-1; D gene: .; CDR3 DNA: TGTGCCAGTGGGGGAGCGGGCTCCTACGAGCAGTACTTC; CDR3 protein: CASGGAGSYEQYF
J gene: TRBJ2-5; clone size: once; V gene: TRBV29-1; D gene: .; CDR3 DNA: TGCAGCGTTGATCCTCTCAGGCGGGCCGGGCAAGAGACCCAGTACTTC; CDR3 protein: CSVDPLRRAGQETQYF
J gene: TRBJ1-2; clone size: .; V gene: TRBV28; D gene: .; CDR3 DNA: TGTGCCAGCAGTTTTTCGGGAGTCTATGGCTACACCTTC; CDR3 protein: CASSFSGVYGYTF
J gene: TRBJ1-2; clone size: .; V gene: TRBV5-6; D gene: .; CDR3 DNA: TGTGCCAGCAGCTTGTCCCCCGCTTCAGACTATGGCTACACCTTC; CDR3 protein: CASSLSPASDYGYTF
J gene: TRBJ2-1; clone size: .; V gene: TRBV25-1; D gene: TRBD2; CDR3 DNA: TGTGCCACCAAACTAGCGGGAGTAAATGAGCAGTTCTTC; CDR3 protein: CATKLAGVNEQFF
J gene: TRBJ2-1; clone size: .; V gene: TRBV5-1; D gene: TRBD2; CDR3 DNA: TGCGCCAGCAGCTCGAATACCGGGACTAGGGTACTCCTTGAGCAGTTCTTC; CDR3 protein: CASSSNTGTRVLLEQFF